The 29 T cell receptor beta chains below were found in one sample sequenced in a study of vaccination and CD4 T cells after COVID-19. Cultured CD4+ T cell DNA was sequenced using the Oncomine TCR Beta short-read assay. TCRdb recomputed calls from the PCR reads with MiXCR, one row per CDR3 protein. The data show over 10,000 distinct CDR3 sequences, with 61% seen just once and roughly 10% held by the top ten. No cognate antigen is known for these TCRs. Treatment specified: roughly nine-day PBMC culture with coronavirus spike peptide pools or control peptides (ViraFEST assay). The sequencing sample was made of CD4+ T cells from blood, cultured in vitro. Source of these receptors: a human donor who had recovered from COVID-19.

The chain joins TRBV11-3 to TRBJ1-4; 8 bases line up with TRBD1. J was trimmed by 6 bases and V by 5 bases; bases with no gene match: 5. This CDR3 region has 14 residues. CDR1 is SGHNT and CDR2 is YENEEA in the germline V gene. Here the CDR3 reads CASSPRTGHEKLFF. CDR3 bases: TGTGCCAGCAGCCCGCGGACAGGGCATGAAAAACTGTTTTTT.

This chain uses TRBV29-1 with TRBJ2-7; TRBD1 matches 7 bases. The CDR3 spans 13 residues. Germline V gene lookup returns CDR1 SQVTM and CDR2 ANQGSEA. V trimming: 4 bases; J trimming: 2 bases; junction bases outside the gene matches: 5. CDR3 DNA: TGCAGCGTTGGGCGACAGGGTGCCTACGAGCAGTACTTC. Residues: CSVGRQGAYEQYF.

Note on this clonotype: No conserved phenylalanine or tryptophan ends this CDR3, so it is likely a read error. This chain joins TRBV11-2 and TRBJ2-7, with D unresolved. V lost 5 bases to trimming and J lost 2 bases, with 13 bases between them. Germline CDR1 reads SGHAT; CDR2 reads FQNNGV. The CDR3 consists of 14 residues. In nucleotides, the CDR3 is TGTGCCAGCAGCACCCTGGTCAGAGCCTACGAGCAGTACCTC. This sequence encodes CASSTLVRAYEQYL.

This clonotype was counted only a few times. V usage is TRBV6-1 and J usage is TRBJ1-2; D remains unclear. The CDR3 contains 13 residues. V was trimmed by 6 bases and J by 2 bases, leaving 10 bases between them. The germline gives CDR1 MNHNS, CDR2 SASEGT. The CDR3: CASSATENYGYTF. The CDR3 DNA is TGTGCCAGCAGCGCTACAGAGAACTATGGCTACACCTTC.

This clonotype was seen more than once but under ten times. The chain links TRBV18 to TRBJ2-5; D gene uncertain. Germline CDR1 and CDR2: KGHSH and LQKENI. The germline V and J ends were trimmed by 4 bases and 0 bases, with 12 bases remaining between them. This CDR3 spans 15 amino acids. CDR3 in DNA: TGTGCCAGCTCACGGTCCGGGCCAAACCAAGAGACCCAGTACTTC. Translating gives CASSRSGPNQETQYF.

This clonotype showed up just a few times. The V gene is TRBV28, the J gene TRBJ1-5, with 9 bases aligning to TRBD1. This CDR3 has 15 amino acids. CDR1 and CDR2 (germline): MDHEN, SYDVKM. With V trimmed by 6 bases and J by 7 bases, 10 bases remained unmatched. CDR3 nucleotides: TGTGCCAGCAGCTCTCAGGACAGGGGACTCCAGCCCCAGCATTTT. Its protein product is CASSSQDRGLQPQHF.

The genes are TRBV20-1 and TRBJ1-5; 7 bases match TRBD1. J was trimmed by 6 bases and V by 4 bases; bases with no gene match: 9. Germline CDR1 reads DFQATT; CDR2 reads SNEGSKA (reference sequence). The CDR3 has 14 amino acids. The CDR3 DNA sequence: TGCAGTGCTAAGACAGGGCTCACGGGTCAGCCCCAGCATTTT. Translated, it gives CSAKTGLTGQPQHF.

V gene TRBV10-3 combines with J gene TRBJ2-5; D uncertain. V lost 6 bases to trimming and J lost 0 bases, with 14 bases between them. This CDR3 has 15 amino acids. CDR1 and CDR2 (germline): ENHRY, SYGVKD. In nucleotides, the CDR3 is TGTGCCATCAGACCCGGTTGGGCAGACCAAGAGACCCAGTACTTC. Translation: CAIRPGWADQETQYF.

The DNA for the CDR3 is TGTGCCAGCAGCCTAGGACAGGTTTACAATGAGCAGTTCTTC. It translates to CASSLGQVYNEQFF. The rearrangement uses TRBV5-4 and TRBJ2-1; 7 bases align to TRBD1. CDR1 is SGHNT, CDR2 YYREEE, per germline (reference sequence). The CDR3 loop spans 14 amino acids. J gave up 4 bases and V 4 bases, and 5 bases lay outside the gene matches.

The CDR3 spells CASSGLAGGMGETQYF. In DNA, the CDR3 is TGTGCCAGCAGTGGATTAGCGGGGGGGATGGGAGAGACCCAGTACTTC. The V gene is TRBV2, the J gene TRBJ2-5; 11 bases are shared with TRBD2. J gave up 4 bases and V 4 bases, and 8 bases lay outside the gene matches. Germline V gene data show CDR1 as SNHLY and CDR2 as FYNNEI. The CDR3 has 16 residues.

The chain is built from TRBV25-1 and TRBJ1-1; no clear D gene. The CDR3 length is 14 residues. Germline V gene lookup returns CDR1 MGHDK and CDR2 SYGVNS. V lost 2 bases and J 1 base, leaving 8 bases between the germline ends. CDR3 DNA: TGTGCCAGCAGTGAAACCGCGGAGAACACTGAAGCTTTCTTT. Translated: CASSETAENTEAFF. Full variable domain (remainder filled in from reference TRBV25-1 and TRBJ1-1): EADIYQTPRYLVIGTGKKITLECSQTMGHDKMYWYQQDPGMELHLIHYSYGVNSTEKGDLSSESTVSRIRTEHFPLTLESARPSHTSQYLCASSETAENTEAFFGQGTRLTVV.

The J gene is TRBJ1-3, the V gene TRBV6-5; D ambiguous. The CDR3 covers 15 residues. V was trimmed by 2 bases and J by 2 bases, leaving 10 bases between them. The germline V gene has CDR1 MNHEY and CDR2 SVGAGI. The CDR3 DNA sequence: TGTGCCAGCAGTTACACCCCAGGAGCTGGAAACACCATATATTTT. Amino acid sequence: CASSYTPGAGNTIYF.

This clonotype has a handful of counts. The gene calls are TRBV7-8 and TRBJ1-1, with D possibly matching TRBD1 (5 bases). The CDR3 runs 12 residues. Deletions cut 4 bases from V and 9 bases from J, with 12 bases between. Germline lookup yields CDR1 SGHVS and CDR2 FQNEAQ. The CDR3 protein is CASSSRTRQAFF. DNA of the CDR3: TGTGCCAGCAGCTCCAGGACACGACAAGCTTTCTTT.

The chain employs TRBV30 and TRBJ1-2, with 7 nucleotides matching TRBD1. Germline V lookup: CDR1 GTSNPN, CDR2 SVGIG (reference sequence). Germline trimming cut 2 bases from V and 7 bases from J; bases unmatched to any gene: 13. The CDR3 loop spans 15 amino acids. The CDR3 spells CAWSPGTAVRSGYTF. The CDR3 DNA sequence: TGTGCCTGGAGTCCTGGGACAGCCGTGAGGAGTGGCTACACCTTC. Filled out from reference TRBV30 and TRBJ1-2, the complete variable domain reads SQTIHQWPATLVQPVGSPLSLECTVEGTSNPNLYWYRQAAGRGLQLLFYSVGIGQISSEVPQNLSASRPQDRQFILSSKKLLLSDSGFYLCAWSPGTAVRSGYTFGSGTRLTVV.

The chain links TRBV20-1 to TRBJ1-2; 7 bases agree with TRBD1. From germline, CDR1 is DFQATT and CDR2 SNEGSKA (reference sequence). The CDR3 has 15 amino acids. Trimming at V came to 0 bases and at J to 4 bases, leaving 8 bases not matched to a gene. CDR3 sequence (DNA): TGCAGTGCTAGAGATCAGGGGGGCCCGTTCTATGGCTACACCTTC. Residues: CSARDQGGPFYGYTF.

The chain employs TRBV6-2 or TRBV6-3 and TRBJ2-7; D perhaps matches TRBD1 (7 bases). CDR3 length: 14 amino acids. V gave up 6 bases and J gave up 3 bases, with 15 bases separating them. CDR1 MNHEY and CDR2 SVGEGT come from the germline V gene. CDR3 loop: CASRDRQGLYEQYF. The CDR3 nucleotides are TGTGCCAGCAGAGATAGACAGGGACTCTACGAGCAGTACTTC.

The J gene is TRBJ2-6, the V gene TRBV11-1, with D possibly TRBD2 on 6 matching bases. CDR3 length equals 17 residues. V gave up 5 bases and J gave up 0 bases, with 14 bases separating them. Germline V lookup: CDR1 SGHAT, CDR2 FQDESV (reference sequence). CDR3 sequence: CASSPGTGVSGANVLTF. As DNA, the CDR3 is TGTGCCAGCAGCCCAGGGACGGGGGTCTCTGGGGCCAACGTCCTGACTTTC. Combining the CDR3 with reference TRBV11-1 and TRBJ2-6 gives the whole variable domain EAEVAQSPRYKITEKSQAVAFWCDPISGHATLYWYRQILGQGPELLVQFQDESVVDDSQLPKDRFSAERLKGVDSTLKIQPAELGDSAMYLCASSPGTGVSGANVLTFGAGSRLTVL.

The V gene is TRBV7-8, the J gene TRBJ2-2, with D uncertain. This CDR3 spans 17 amino acids. With 2 bases removed from V and 0 bases from J, the gap between germline ends came to 13 bases. The germline V gene encodes CDR1 SGHVS and CDR2 FQNEAQ. The CDR3 DNA is TGTGCCAGCAGCTTACGGTCGGCAGGCGCGAACACCGGGGAGCTGTTTTTT. This translates into CASSLRSAGANTGELFF.

This clonotype showed up just once. The CDR3 DNA reads TGTGCCAGCAGTTTGCCCCTAAACACTGAAGCTTTCTTT. Translated, it gives CASSLPLNTEAFF. The chain carries TRBV28 and TRBJ1-1; D is undetermined. Germline CDR1 is MDHEN and CDR2 is SYDVKM. This CDR3 is built from 13 residues. The ends were cut back, 3 bases at V and 2 bases at J, with 7 bases in the middle.

This chain uses TRBV30 with TRBJ1-4; 8 bases map to TRBD1. CDR1 is GTSNPN, CDR2 SVGIG, per germline (reference sequence). The V segment lost 3 bases and the J segment 5 bases; nucleotides outside the gene matches: 11. This CDR3 has 16 amino acids. The CDR3 region has the DNA TGTGCCTGGAGCTCGACCAGGGGGCTGGGGAATGAAAAACTGTTTTTT. Translation gives CAWSSTRGLGNEKLFF.

The chain has TRBV19 and TRBJ1-1; D may be TRBD1 (5 bases). V was shortened by 6 bases and J by 0 bases, with 14 bases between the two germline ends. The CDR3 consists of 15 residues. Germline loops: CDR1 LNHDA, CDR2 SQIVND (reference sequence). CDR3 sequence reads: CASRRDGPVNTEAFF. The CDR3 DNA sequence: TGTGCCAGTAGACGGGACGGGCCCGTGAACACTGAAGCTTTCTTT.

Turning to this clonotype: At one boundary the junction diverges from the germline segment, which might be a read error. V is TRBV7-2 and J is TRBJ2-3, with D perhaps given as TRBD1 or TRBD2 (6 bases each). The CDR3 spans 13 residues. Germline assignment: CDR1 SGHTA and CDR2 FQGNSA. As DNA, the CDR3 is TGTGCCAGCACCTTAGGGGGGCGGGGTACGCAGTATTTT. It codes for CASTLGGRGTQYF.

CDR3 region: CAIRKGGNQETQYF. CDR3 DNA sequence: TGTGCCATCAGGAAGGGCGGCAATCAAGAGACCCAGTACTTC. The chain couples TRBV10-3 to TRBJ2-5; no clear D gene. The germline V gene has CDR1 ENHRY and CDR2 SYGVKD. CDR3 length: 14 residues. Trimming stripped 6 bases from V and 2 bases from J, with 13 bases between.

The chain employs TRBV6-1 and TRBJ2-2; D might be TRBD1 (6 bases). Germline CDR1 reads MNHNS; CDR2 reads SASEGT. V was pared by 6 bases and J by 7 bases, with 15 bases between. The CDR3 is 14 residues long. CDR3 coding DNA: TGTGCCAGCAGGGGATACAGGGTAGGCGGGGAGCTGTTTTTT. Protein: CASRGYRVGGELFF.

The genes are TRBV19 and TRBJ1-5; TRBD1 is a possible D gene (6 bases). The length of the CDR3 is 14 residues. CDR1 is LNHDA and CDR2 is SQIVND in the germline V gene (reference sequence). V dropped 4 bases and J dropped 7 bases, with 14 bases sitting between them. CDR3 nucleotide sequence: TGTGCCAGTAGTAGTAGGACAGCGGTCCAGCCCCAGCATTTT. Translated: CASSSRTAVQPQHF.

The chain carries TRBV6-4 and TRBJ1-2; 9 bases align to TRBD1. This CDR3 region has 13 residues. The ends lost 5 bases at V and 8 bases at J; junction bases unmatched: 6. Germline V gives CDR1 MRHNA, CDR2 SNTAGT. In DNA form, the CDR3 reads TGTGCCAGCAGTCCGAGACAGGGGGTCGGCTACACCTTC. It encodes CASSPRQGVGYTF.

The V call is TRBV21-1, the J call TRBJ1-5; the D call TRBD1 from the table was never checked on the DNA. TRBV21-1 is a known pseudogene. This CDR3 is built from 17 residues. The CDR3 region is CASRTWGDRGDNQPQHF. Written as DNA, the CDR3 is TGTGCCAGCAGGACCTGGGGGGACAGGGGTGACAATCAGCCCCAGCATTTT.

V is TRBV7-8 and J is TRBJ1-2; D not certain. Germline CDR1 SGHVS, CDR2 FQNEAQ. V was pared by 5 bases and J by 0 bases, with 10 bases between. The CDR3 runs 14 residues. In nucleotides, the CDR3 is TGTGCCAGCAGCCCACGGGAGTCTAACTATGGCTACACCTTC. As protein: CASSPRESNYGYTF. Complete variable domain (other parts from reference TRBV7-8 and TRBJ1-2): GAGVSQSPRYKVAKRGQDVALRCDPISGHVSLFWYQQALGQGPEFLTYFQNEAQLDKSGLPSDRFFAERPEGSVSTLKIQRTQQEDSAVYLCASSPRESNYGYTFGSGTRLTVV.

On this clonotype itself: Since a much larger clone is just one base distant, this may be a read error. The chain links TRBV7-8 to TRBJ1-6; a possible D gene is TRBD1 (5 bases). Germline CDR1 is SGHVS and CDR2 is FQNEAQ. The CDR3 length is 14 residues. CDR3 residues: CTSSPREGNSPLHF. CDR3 nucleotide sequence: TGTACCAGCAGCCCTCGGGAGGGGAATTCACCCCTCCACTTT. The full variable domain, its missing parts supplied by reference TRBV7-8 and TRBJ1-6, is GAGVSQSPRYKVAKRGQDVALRCDPISGHVSLFWYQQALGQGPEFLTYFQNEAQLDKSGLPSDRFFAERPEGSVSTLKIQRTQQEDSAVYLCTSSPREGNSPLHFGNGTRLTVT.